The present T cell receptor beta chain was sequenced within a study of cytomegalovirus exposure and HLA in healthy donors. Findings of the study overall: The authors excluded some V segments, including TRBV6-2 and TRBV6-3, as indistinguishable. Productive rates of about 87% or about 30% were seen for most TCR beta V segments in an earlier analysis. CMV serostatus was the sole immune exposure data available.

V dropped 0 bases and J dropped 5 bases, with 8 bases sitting between them. The CDR3 has 13 residues. Germline loops: CDR1 GTSNPN, CDR2 SVGIG (reference sequence). A remark on this clone: Its specificity is unknown.

Vbeta (60) and Jbeta (13) primers were used in the PCR. Repertoires were generated with immunoSEQ multiplex PCR, while TCRdb's copy carries only in-frame clones and drops some. This sample's clone table lists 150,000 to 200,000 clones. The rearrangement uses TRBV30 and TRBJ2-1; D is ambiguous. Specimen: PBMCs. The sequence was collected from a woman younger than 35 in good health and CMV-seropositive. The CDR3 sequence: CAWSVQLNNEQFF. The CDR3 region has the DNA TGTGCCTGGAGTGTACAGCTGAACAATGAGCAGTTCTTC.